This T cell receptor (beta chain) stems from a study of blood T cell repertoires in COVID-19. Trimming stripped 5 bases from V and 4 bases from J, with 21 bases between. The CDR3 is 16 amino acids. Germline values: CDR1 SEHNR, CDR2 FQNEAQ (reference sequence). Only in-frame clones appear in the TCRdb table, and some are missing; sequencing was by immunoSEQ multiplex PCR. The table has 400,000 to 500,000 clones, approximately 90% seen once. This clone has only a few counts. The TCR originated in a woman in her late teens or twenties who had been exposed to COVID-19. The specimen sequenced was PBMCs or T cells enriched from blood (not recorded which). J is TRBJ2-7 and V is TRBV7-9; tentative D call: TRBD2 (6 bases). Here the CDR3 reads CASSLLIWGGEYEQYF. CDR3 bases: TGTGCCAGCAGCCTGTTGATTTGGGGAGGAGAATACGAGCAGTACTTC.